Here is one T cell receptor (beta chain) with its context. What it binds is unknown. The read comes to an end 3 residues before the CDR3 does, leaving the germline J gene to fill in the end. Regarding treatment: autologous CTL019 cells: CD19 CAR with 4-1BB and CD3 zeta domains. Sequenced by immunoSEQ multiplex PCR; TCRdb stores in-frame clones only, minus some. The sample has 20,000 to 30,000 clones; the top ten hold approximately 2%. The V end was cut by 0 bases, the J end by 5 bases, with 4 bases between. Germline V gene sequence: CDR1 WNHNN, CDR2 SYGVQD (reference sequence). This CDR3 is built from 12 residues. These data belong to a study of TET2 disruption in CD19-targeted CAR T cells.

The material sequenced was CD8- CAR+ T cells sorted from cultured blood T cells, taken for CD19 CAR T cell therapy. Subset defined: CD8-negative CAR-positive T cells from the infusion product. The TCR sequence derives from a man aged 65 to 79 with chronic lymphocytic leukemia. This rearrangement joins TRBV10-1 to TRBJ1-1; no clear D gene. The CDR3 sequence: CASSESRTEAFF. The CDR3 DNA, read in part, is TGCGCCAGCAGTGAGTCCAGGACTGAA.